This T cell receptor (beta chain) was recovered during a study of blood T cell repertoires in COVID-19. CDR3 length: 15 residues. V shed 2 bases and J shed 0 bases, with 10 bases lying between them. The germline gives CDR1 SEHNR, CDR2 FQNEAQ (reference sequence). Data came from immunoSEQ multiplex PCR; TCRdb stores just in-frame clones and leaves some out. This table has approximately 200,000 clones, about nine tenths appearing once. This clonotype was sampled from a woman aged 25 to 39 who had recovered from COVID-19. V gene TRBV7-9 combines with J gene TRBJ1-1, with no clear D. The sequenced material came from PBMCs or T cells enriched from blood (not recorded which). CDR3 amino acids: CASSLSGGMNTEAFF. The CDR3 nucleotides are TGTGCCAGCAGCTTAAGTGGCGGGATGAACACTGAAGCTTTCTTT.